The sequence of this T cell receptor (beta chain) was determined in a study of cytomegalovirus exposure and HLA in healthy donors. In the study overall: The study placed about 86% of its 350 to 400 genotyped donors in the Caucasian-associated ancestry cluster.

Note on this clone: The antigen is not known.

The germline V and J ends were trimmed by 4 bases and 3 bases, with 27 bases remaining between them. The CDR3 runs to 19 residues. Germline-derived CDR1 and CDR2 are SGDLS and YYNGEE. Study-wide findings and caveats: The study put some 160 TCR beta chains on its list as cytomegalovirus-associated.

The PCR employed 60 Vbeta primers together with 13 Jbeta primers. Method: immunoSEQ multiplex PCR; TCRdb's copy keeps in-frame clones and lacks some. The data contain about 160,000 clones, more than 70% of them singletons. The clonotype originates from a woman between 45 and 65 years old in good health and CMV-seropositive. This rearrangement joins TRBV9 to TRBJ2-3; TRBD1 might be the D (5 bases). Sequencing was carried out using PBMCs. CDR3 DNA: TGTGCCAGCAGCCCCTTACGCGCGGCTTTATTCCGGACAACAGATACGCAGTATTTT. Amino acids: CASSPLRAALFRTTDTQYF. The variable domain in full, completed from reference TRBV9 and TRBJ2-3, reads DSGVTQTPKHLITATGQRVTLRCSPRSGDLSVYWYQQSLDQGLQFLIQYYNGEERAKGNILERFSAQQFPDLHSELNLSSLELGDSALYFCASSPLRAALFRTTDTQYFGPGTRLTVL.